This T cell receptor beta chain was sequenced in a study of T cell clonotyping in hematopoietic cell transplantation. The overall study: Recipients' pretransplant samples followed cytoreduction.

The CDR3 length is 13 residues. Trimming took 3 bases from V and 5 from J, leaving 8 bases between them. Looked up from germline, CDR1 is LGHNT and CDR2 is FRNRAP. Sequencing used immunoSEQ multiplex PCR; TCRdb keeps in-frame clones, though not all of them. This table holds about 36,000 clones, roughly 94% found once. Specified time point: recipient sample about 28 days before transplant, after cytoreduction. General study findings and limits: Without cell sorting, CD4 versus CD8 contributions remain unresolved.

In regard to this clone: The antigen remains undetermined.

The gene calls are TRBV12-5 and TRBJ2-1; D remains ambiguous. The source was peripheral blood mononuclear cells, collected before stem cell transplant. The origin of this receptor is a man aged 35 to 55 with chronic myeloid leukemia. Some clones in this sample may be carry-over from other donors' samples. In DNA, the CDR3 is TGTGCTAGTGGTTTATCTAGACACAATGAGCAGTTCTTC. Protein sequence: CASGLSRHNEQFF.